This T cell receptor (beta chain) was identified in a study of T cells in Graves' hyperthyroidism and ophthalmopathy. 8.5 to 10 ml of fresh peripheral blood supplied the PBMCs. Whole-study results and caveats: Blood samples included most of the expanded thyroid clonotypes exceeding 0.001.

This clonotype has ten or more counts. Antigen: not known. RNA transcripts yielded amplified TCR beta CDR3 regions. First-round RT-PCR with HTBI primers amplified the TCR CDR3 region. MiXCR was run by TCRdb on the multiplex PCR reads, yielding one entry per CDR3 protein. The sample comprises fewer than 450,000 distinct CDR3 sequences, roughly 20% of which are singletons, and 40% to 45% rests with the top ten. The receptor comes from a young man with Graves' ophthalmopathy. Sequencing was done on a sample of blood.

This chain's CDR3 is CASSQDLQADLSALHF. The DNA of the CDR3 is TGTGCCAGCAGCCAAGATTTACAGGCGGACTTATCGGCCCTCCACTTT. V usage is TRBV3-1 and J usage is TRBJ1-6, with D tentatively TRBD1 (5 bases). Per germline, CDR1 LGHDT and CDR2 YNNKEL (reference sequence). V was clipped by 0 bases and J by 14 bases, with 20 bases between them. This CDR3 is built from 16 residues.